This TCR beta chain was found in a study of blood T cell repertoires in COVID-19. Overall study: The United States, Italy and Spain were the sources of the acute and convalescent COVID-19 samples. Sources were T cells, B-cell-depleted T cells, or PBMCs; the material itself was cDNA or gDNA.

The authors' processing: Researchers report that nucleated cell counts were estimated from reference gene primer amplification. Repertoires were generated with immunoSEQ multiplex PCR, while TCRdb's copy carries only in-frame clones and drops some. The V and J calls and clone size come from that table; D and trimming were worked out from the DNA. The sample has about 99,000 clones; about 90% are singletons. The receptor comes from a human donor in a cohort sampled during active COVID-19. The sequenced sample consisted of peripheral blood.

The CDR3 sequence: CASSRMGGGVPYEQYF. The CDR3 coding sequence is TGCGCCAGCAGCCGGATGGGGGGGGGAGTCCCCTACGAGCAGTACTTC. The V call is TRBV4-1, the J call TRBJ2-7; 7 nucleotides line up with TRBD2. V was clipped by 4 bases and J by 2 bases; unmatched bases: 11. Germline V CDR1 and CDR2: MGHRA, YSYEKL. This CDR3 comprises 16 residues.